This T cell receptor beta chain was obtained from a study of T cell changes during pregnancy in multiple sclerosis. The assay was immunoSEQ multiplex PCR, and TCRdb's table has in-frame clones only and misses some. The sample includes some 30,000 clones, roughly 90% seen only once; the top ten take approximately 7%. Germline CDR1 MNHEY, CDR2 SVGAGI. The V segment lost 6 bases and the J segment 2 bases; nucleotides outside the gene matches: 10. The CDR3 consists of 15 residues. The rearrangement links TRBV6-5 to TRBJ2-7; the match to TRBD1 covers 7 bases. The material sequenced was CD8+ T cells from peripheral blood mononuclear cells, taken after pregnancy. The clonotype was recovered from a female donor with multiple sclerosis, enrolled in a pregnancy study. The CDR3 region has the DNA TGTGCCAGCAGCTCCATCACAGGGGATACCTACGAGCAGTACTTC. Its translation is CASSSITGDTYEQYF.